This T cell receptor (beta chain) is drawn from a study of T cells in Graves' hyperthyroidism and ophthalmopathy. RNA transcripts yielded amplified TCR beta CDR3 regions. RT-PCR in the first round (using the HTBI primer set) targeted the TCR CDR3. Each CDR3 protein gets one entry after TCRdb re-called the multiplex PCR reads with MiXCR. The sample has roughly 300,000 distinct CDR3 sequences; about 25% are singletons. Notes on this clonotype: What it recognizes is unknown.

Among the patients, aged 18 to 65, hyperthyroidism was newly diagnosed and had lasted under 2 months. Exclusion followed for patients with uncontrolled infection, other autoimmune disease, pregnancy or lactation. Study-wide results and limits: Classification by a 13 V-J model distinguished ophthalmopathy from stable hyperthyroidism.

Sequences were obtained from blood. This clonotype was sampled from a man in his forties or fifties with Graves' hyperthyroidism that later progressed to Graves' ophthalmopathy.

This chain's CDR3 is CASSSGGLGTEAFF. CDR3 nucleotides: TGTGCCAGCAGTTCGGGGGGGCTGGGGACTGAAGCTTTCTTT. The V and J genes are TRBV28 and TRBJ1-1; TRBD1 might be the D (6 bases). Germline values: CDR1 MDHEN, CDR2 SYDVKM. Trimming stripped 4 bases from V and 5 bases from J, with 14 bases between. The CDR3 consists of 14 residues.